This is a list of T cell receptor beta chains from one sample in a study of shared clonotypes between healthy human individuals. Assay: immunoSEQ multiplex PCR; the TCRdb copy retains only in-frame clones and omits some. Of about 2.4 million clones listed, 80% to 95% are singletons. Input material: naive CD4+ T cells from PBMCs. These receptors all stem from a man aged 18 to 30 in good health. Some clones in this sample may be carry-over from other donors' samples. The CDR3 runs from the conserved cysteine through the conserved F or W. Each record gives: CDR3 protein, CDR3 DNA, clone size, CDR3 length, V gene, D gene, J gene. The D gene is left open where the match is weak. Size is stated for part of the rows, as once, few or many counts, or as a class when the clone is expanded.

cdr3_aa: CASSLGFRQATETQYF
cdr3_nt: TGTGCCAGCAGCTTGGGTTTCCGACAGGCAACTGAGACCCAGTACTTC
clone_size: .
cdr3_length: 16
v_call: TRBV14
d_call: .
j_call: TRBJ2-5

cdr3_aa: CASSLDRGRVEKLFF
cdr3_nt: TGTGCCAGCTCACTAGACAGGGGGCGTGTTGAAAAACTGTTTTTT
clone_size: .
cdr3_length: 15
v_call: TRBV18
d_call: TRBD1
j_call: TRBJ1-4

cdr3_aa: CASSLGEGSAYEQYF
cdr3_nt: TGTGCCAGCAGCTTAGGAGAGGGCTCCGCCTACGAGCAGTACTTC
clone_size: .
cdr3_length: 15
v_call: TRBV7-9
d_call: .
j_call: TRBJ2-7

cdr3_aa: CASSPPGLSYNEQFF
cdr3_nt: TGTGCCAGCTCACCACCAGGGCTCTCCTACAATGAGCAGTTCTTC
clone_size: .
cdr3_length: 15
v_call: TRBV18
d_call: .
j_call: TRBJ2-1

cdr3_aa: CAREILAPNYNEQFF
cdr3_nt: TGTGCCAGGGAGATCCTGGCTCCGAACTACAATGAGCAGTTCTTC
clone_size: once
cdr3_length: 15
v_call: TRBV5-3
d_call: .
j_call: TRBJ2-1

cdr3_aa: CASSHGVPAPEQYF
cdr3_nt: TGTGCCAGCTCACACGGGGTTCCAGCCCCCGAGCAGTACTTC
clone_size: once
cdr3_length: 14
v_call: TRBV18
d_call: .
j_call: TRBJ2-7

cdr3_aa: CSVIAEIHLYF
cdr3_nt: TGCAGCGTTATTGCGGAGATACATCTGTATTTT
clone_size: .
cdr3_length: 11
v_call: TRBV29-1
d_call: .
j_call: TRBJ2-3

cdr3_aa: CASSYPGQGRNEQYF
cdr3_nt: TGTGCCAGCAGCTACCCGGGACAGGGACGTAACGAGCAGTACTTC
clone_size: .
cdr3_length: 15
v_call: TRBV6-5
d_call: TRBD1
j_call: TRBJ2-7

cdr3_aa: CASSQDQGRDTEAFF
cdr3_nt: TGCGCCAGCAGCCAAGATCAGGGACGAGACACTGAAGCTTTCTTT
clone_size: .
cdr3_length: 15
v_call: TRBV4-1
d_call: .
j_call: TRBJ1-1

cdr3_aa: CASSYSRPNEKLFF
cdr3_nt: TGTGCCAGCAGTTACTCCCGGCCTAATGAAAAACTGTTTTTT
clone_size: once
cdr3_length: 14
v_call: TRBV6-6
d_call: .
j_call: TRBJ1-4

cdr3_aa: CASSRDPNTGELFF
cdr3_nt: TGTGCCAGCAGCAGAGACCCTAACACCGGGGAGCTGTTTTTT
clone_size: .
cdr3_length: 14
v_call: TRBV7-7
d_call: .
j_call: TRBJ2-2

cdr3_aa: CASSLLAGGLTSTQYF
cdr3_nt: TGTGCCAGCAGCTTACTAGCTGGAGGCCTTACATCTACGCAGTATTTT
clone_size: .
cdr3_length: 16
v_call: TRBV11-2
d_call: .
j_call: TRBJ2-3

cdr3_aa: CASSPGTGNTEAFF
cdr3_nt: TGTGCCAGCAGTCCTGGGACAGGGAACACTGAAGCTTTCTTT
clone_size: .
cdr3_length: 14
v_call: TRBV28
d_call: TRBD1
j_call: TRBJ1-1